These T cell receptor beta chains were read from a single sample in a study of CD8 T cells in ankylosing spondylitis. MiXCR was run by TCRdb on the 5' RACE reads, yielding one entry per CDR3 protein. The sample has tens of thousands of distinct CDR3 sequences, roughly 7.9% seen once. The sequenced material came from blood. The receptors derive from a male donor with ankylosing spondylitis or in good health (not recorded which). CDR3s include the opening cysteine and the closing phenylalanine or tryptophan. The D gene is left open where the match is weak. The size of a clone is reported for some rows only, either as once, few or many, or as a class for expanded clones.

j_gene	d_gene	abundance	v_gene	CDR3aa	CDR3nt
TRBJ2-1	TRBD2	-	TRBV12-3/TRBV12-4	CASSGPTSEGEQFF	TGTGCCAGCAGTGGCCCGACTAGCGAGGGAGAGCAGTTCTTC
TRBJ2-1	-	-	TRBV29-1	CSLRGYNEQFF	TGCAGCTTGAGGGGGTACAATGAGCAGTTCTTC
TRBJ2-2	-	-	TRBV4-3	CASSQEEGAAGELFF	TGCGCCAGCAGCCAAGAGGAGGGGGCGGCCGGGGAGCTGTTTTTT
TRBJ2-7	TRBD2	-	TRBV29-1	CSVEEGEGSSEQYF	TGCAGCGTTGAAGAGGGGGAGGGGTCCAGCGAGCAGTACTTC
TRBJ2-3	TRBD2	few	TRBV11-1	CASSLWGTSAPDTQYF	TGTGCCAGCAGCTTATGGGGGACTAGCGCCCCGGATACGCAGTATTTT
TRBJ1-1	-	-	TRBV12-3/TRBV12-4	CASSLKVATEAFF	TGTGCCAGCAGTTTAAAGGTGGCCACTGAAGCTTTCTTT
TRBJ2-5	TRBD1	many	TRBV28	CATDREETQYF	TGTGCCACAGACAGGGAAGAGACCCAGTACTTC
TRBJ2-3	TRBD1	many	TRBV12-3/TRBV12-4	CASPFNRGPLPGTDTQYF	TGTGCCAGCCCCTTTAACAGGGGCCCTCTTCCGGGCACAGATACGCAGTATTTT
TRBJ1-4	-	-	TRBV20-1	CSARGIAGEKLFF	TGCAGTGCTAGAGGTATTGCCGGCGAAAAACTGTTTTTT
TRBJ2-1	TRBD2	-	TRBV5-5	CASRPGGPSWSGEQFF	TGTGCCAGCCGTCCGGGGGGGCCATCTTGGTCAGGTGAGCAGTTCTTC
TRBJ2-1	-	many	TRBV5-1	CASSLNVGAFNEQFF	TGCGCCAGCAGCTTGAATGTGGGAGCCTTCAATGAGCAGTTCTTC
TRBJ2-3	-	-	TRBV5-1	CASSFIGTTDTQYF	TGCGCCAGCAGCTTTATCGGGACGACAGATACGCAGTATTTT
TRBJ2-5	TRBD2	few	TRBV29-1	CSVATSGAKTQYF	TGCAGCGTTGCAACTAGCGGGGCCAAGACCCAGTACTTC
TRBJ2-3	-	few	TRBV7-3	CASSLNPESTDTQYF	TGTGCCAGCAGCTTAAACCCGGAGAGCACAGATACGCAGTATTTT
TRBJ2-7	TRBD2	-	TRBV11-2	CASSSGTSDTYEQYF	TGTGCCAGCAGCTCCGGGACTAGCGACACCTACGAGCAGTACTTC
TRBJ2-1	TRBD2	many	TRBV12-3/TRBV12-4	CASSTRVAGTLYNEQFF	TGTGCCAGCAGTACCAGAGTAGCGGGGACTCTCTACAATGAGCAGTTCTTC
TRBJ2-5	-	many	TRBV7-9	CASSSEVLQETQYF	TGTGCCAGCAGCTCCGAAGTCCTACAAGAGACCCAGTACTTC
TRBJ2-1	-	-	TRBV4-1	CASSQDLFLAGSYNEQFF	TGCGCCAGCAGCCAAGATCTCTTTCTTGCGGGATCCTACAATGAGCAGTTCTTC
TRBJ2-5	TRBD2	many	TRBV28	CASSPLAGVRETQYF	TGTGCCAGCAGTCCATTAGCGGGAGTTAGGGAGACCCAGTACTTC
TRBJ2-3	-	-	TRBV29-1	CSVVRDPASTDTQYF	TGCAGCGTTGTACGGGATCCCGCTAGCACAGATACGCAGTATTTT
TRBJ2-7	-	medium-sized	TRBV7-2	CASSKDKGYEQYF	TGTGCCAGCAGCAAGGACAAGGGCTACGAGCAGTACTTC
TRBJ1-5	TRBD1	-	TRBV18	CASSPGTGGQPQHF	TGTGCCAGCTCACCAGGGACAGGGGGTCAGCCCCAGCATTTT
TRBJ2-5	-	few	TRBV7-6	CASSLHRSGEETQYF	TGTGCCAGCAGCTTACATAGGTCAGGGGAAGAGACCCAGTACTTC
TRBJ2-2	-	-	TRBV7-2	CASILDRNTGELFF	-
TRBJ2-2	TRBD1	few	TRBV24-1	CATSDLPSPGTANTGELFF	TGTGCCACCAGTGATTTACCCTCTCCAGGGACAGCTAACACCGGGGAGCTGTTTTTT
TRBJ2-4	-	few	TRBV19	CASSSGHSLAKNIQYF	TGTGCCAGTAGTTCTGGACACTCCCTAGCCAAAAACATTCAGTACTTC
TRBJ2-3	-	-	TRBV19	CASSPNNPQKPDTQYF	TGTGCCAGTAGTCCAAACAATCCCCAGAAGCCAGATACGCAGTATTTT
TRBJ2-5	TRBD1	few	TRBV4-3	CASSQASGGRETQYF	TGCGCCAGCAGCCAAGCTTCAGGGGGTAGGGAGACCCAGTACTTC
TRBJ2-2	-	many	TRBV5-6	CASSLGPWDTGELFF	TGTGCCAGCAGCCTGGGACCTTGGGACACCGGGGAGCTGTTTTTT
TRBJ1-3	-	-	TRBV9	CASGDGFGNTIYF	TGTGCCAGCGGCGACGGTTTCGGAAACACCATATATTTT
TRBJ1-1	TRBD1	few	TRBV12-3/TRBV12-4	CASTFRGQLRTEAFF	TGTGCCAGCACCTTCAGGGGGCAGTTGAGAACTGAAGCTTTCTTT
TRBJ1-5	-	-	TRBV21-1	CASSPGGLCDRLLGNQPQHF	TGTGCCAGCAGCCCTGGGGGCTTATGTGACAGGTTGCTTGGCAATCAGCCCCAGCATTTT
TRBJ2-5	TRBD1	many	TRBV25-1	CASSESQTGAAETQYF	TGTGCCAGCAGTGAATCCCAGACAGGGGCGGCAGAGACCCAGTACTTC
TRBJ2-3	TRBD2	few	TRBV7-3	CASSFVLAGSTDTQYF	TGTGCCAGCAGCTTCGTGCTAGCGGGGAGCACAGATACGCAGTATTTT
TRBJ2-3	-	-	TRBV10-3	CAISESGSTDTQYF	TGTGCCATCAGTGAGTCAGGGAGCACAGATACGCAGTATTTT
TRBJ2-2	-	many	TRBV6-1	CASSESSGGSGELFF	TGTGCCAGCAGTGAAAGCTCGGGGGGCTCCGGGGAGCTGTTTTTT
TRBJ2-1	-	-	TRBV3-1	CASSVITGYNEQFF	TGTGCCAGCAGCGTAATAACGGGTTACAATGAGCAGTTCTTC
TRBJ2-1	TRBD2	-	TRBV6-2/TRBV6-3	CASSYALGGYNEQFF	TGTGCCAGCAGTTACGCCCTCGGGGGGTACAATGAGCAGTTCTTC
TRBJ2-1	TRBD1	-	TRBV28	CASSSWTGNNEQFF	TGTGCCAGCAGTTCCTGGACAGGTAACAATGAGCAGTTCTTC
TRBJ2-1	TRBD2	few	TRBV5-1	CASSFSGGSYNEQFF	TGCGCCAGCAGCTTCAGCGGGGGAAGCTACAATGAGCAGTTCTTC
TRBJ1-2	TRBD1	-	TRBV12-3/TRBV12-4	CASRARDSISGYTF	TGTGCCAGCAGGGCCCGGGACAGTATCTCTGGCTACACCTTC
TRBJ1-5	TRBD1	few	TRBV7-2	CASTQGRGPQPQHF	TGTGCCAGCACCCAGGGCAGGGGGCCTCAGCCCCAGCATTTT
TRBJ2-2	TRBD2	few	TRBV11-2	CASSFALAVTGELFF	TGTGCCAGCAGCTTTGCACTAGCGGTCACCGGGGAGCTGTTTTTT
TRBJ2-3	-	many	TRBV25-1	CASTGAPPDTQYF	TGTGCCAGCACCGGGGCCCCCCCAGATACGCAGTATTTT
TRBJ2-2	-	many	TRBV28	CASRIRDPGELFF	TGTGCCAGCAGGATCCGGGACCCCGGGGAGCTGTTTTTT